This T cell receptor (beta chain) was found in a study of cytomegalovirus exposure and HLA in healthy donors. Study-wide findings and caveats: Among CMV-associated TCR beta chains, most appeared HLA-restricted in a later analysis.

Remarks on this clone: Its antigen is not identified.

This CDR3 comprises 12 residues. The germline V gene encodes CDR1 SNHLY and CDR2 FYNNEI. The V gene lost 4 bases and the J gene lost 4 bases, with 7 bases spanning the gap. Every donor was a healthy person donating bone marrow. Whereas donors were nominally healthy upon sampling, unrecorded immune exposures were probable. PCR amplification relied on 60 Vbeta primers (plus 13 Jbeta primers). In the study's own analysis: Among the unique TCR beta chains that a later analysis counted, about 84 million in all, about 11 million were shared. TCRdb's copy holds only in-frame clones and misses some; the assay was immunoSEQ multiplex PCR. Clonal size and the V and J genes are those of that table, whereas D and trimming came from the DNA. Of fewer than 90,000 clones detected, around 77% appear once; the ten largest clones hold roughly 3.6%.

The rearrangement links TRBV2 to TRBJ1-2; D ambiguous. The origin of this receptor is a young man in good health and CMV-seronegative. The sequencing sample was made of PBMCs. The CDR3 nucleotides read TGTGCCAGCAGTGGCGGGGTCTATGGCTACACCTTC. Protein sequence: CASSGGVYGYTF.